This TCR beta chain originates from a study of T cell responses to AZD1222 COVID-19 vaccine. Notes on the study in general: Regions left unmutated in variants are reportedly the target of nearly half of spike-specific TCRs. The donor cohort was predominantly white British with a female majority, and clonal diversity may have been underestimated. The study found Spike-specific TCR breadth and depth rose after two AZD1222 doses.

The germline V gene has CDR1 GTSNPN and CDR2 SVGIG (reference sequence). V was cut by 0 bases and J by 0 bases, with 21 bases left in between. This CDR3 spans 19 amino acids. In the case of this clone: What it recognizes is unknown.

Only in-frame clones appear in the TCRdb table, and some are missing; sequencing was by immunoSEQ multiplex PCR. The profile shows some 140,000 clones, roughly 86% of them singletons. This chain joins TRBV30 and TRBJ1-3; perhaps TRBD1 as D (5 bases). The receptor's source is an adult who received the AZD1222 COVID-19 vaccine. Sequences were derived from peripheral blood, sampled 28 days after the second AZD1222 dose. The chain's CDR3 is CAWSVQGWGKGLSGNTIYF. The CDR3 DNA sequence: TGTGCCTGGAGTGTACAAGGTTGGGGTAAGGGACTCTCTGGAAACACCATATATTTT.